These 17 T cell receptor beta chains originate from one sample sequenced in a study of T-cell memory formation after mild COVID-19. TCRdb used MiXCR to reprocess the 5' RACE reads, holding one entry per CDR3 protein. Among 250,000 to 300,000 distinct CDR3 sequences listed, roughly 16% were seen once. Sequencing was done on a sample of PBMCs or a T cell subset sorted from them (not recorded which). The receptors stem from a young man who had mild COVID-19 (a few samples of this study predate the infection). Cell type and time point are not known.

Ten or more counts support this clonotype. The V call is TRBV6-2 or TRBV6-3, the J call TRBJ1-5; D is perhaps TRBD1 (5 bases). The length of the CDR3 is 15 residues. Germline assignment: CDR1 MNHEY and CDR2 SVGEGT. Between the trimmed V and J ends, which lost 8 bases and 0 bases, there was a span of 14 bases. This CDR3 is CASGDGDSSNQPQHF. CDR3 DNA: TGTGCCAGCGGCGACGGAGACAGTAGCAATCAGCCCCAGCATTTT.

This clonotype was recorded a few times. V gene TRBV7-9 combines with J gene TRBJ1-2, with TRBD1 as a possible D gene (5 bases). CDR3 length: 17 residues. V was trimmed by 1 base and J by 4 bases, leaving 19 bases between them. Germline assignment: CDR1 SEHNR and CDR2 FQNEAQ (reference sequence). CDR3 sequence reads: CASSLGVRGPGIYGYTF. In DNA form, the CDR3 reads TGTGCCAGCAGCTTAGGGGTCCGGGGCCCGGGAATCTATGGCTACACCTTC.

This chain uses TRBV5-1 with TRBJ2-1, with a tentative D call TRBD1 (5 bases). Germline V gives CDR1 SGHRS, CDR2 YFSETQ. The CDR3 is made up of 15 amino acids. V gave up 0 bases and J gave up 7 bases, with 14 bases separating them. The CDR3 DNA is TGCGCCAGCAGCTTGGCCCCAGGGTATTGGAATGAGCAGTTCTTC. Translating gives CASSLAPGYWNEQFF.

The chain couples TRBV7-3 to TRBJ2-1; D remains ambiguous. V was trimmed by 4 bases and J by 8 bases, leaving 12 bases between them. CDR3 length equals 13 residues. In germline, CDR1 is SGHTA, CDR2 FQGTGA. For the CDR3, the DNA is TGTGCCAGCAGCTCCACCATCACGGATGAGCAGTTCTTC. This translates into CASSSTITDEQFF. The variable domain in full, completed from reference TRBV7-3 and TRBJ2-1, reads GAGVSQTPSNKVTEKGKYVELRCDPISGHTALYWYRQSLGQGPEFLIYFQGTGAADDSGLPNDRFFAVRPEGSVSTLKIQRTERGDSAVYLCASSSTITDEQFFGPGTRLTVL.

This clonotype was observed a handful of times. The CDR3 is CASSTSRRSETQYF. Written as DNA, the CDR3 is TGCGCCAGCAGCACTTCCCGGCGGTCAGAGACCCAGTACTTC. This sequence joins TRBV5-1 and TRBJ2-5; D remains unclear. V was shortened by 4 bases and J by 4 bases, with 14 bases between the two germline ends. The CDR3 has 14 amino acids. Per germline, CDR1 SGHRS and CDR2 YFSETQ. The full variable domain, completed using reference TRBV5-1 and TRBJ2-5, is KAGVTQTPRYLIKTRGQQVTLSCSPISGHRSVSWYQQTPGQGLQFLFEYFSETQRNKGNFPGRFSGRQFSNSRSEMNVSTLELGDSALYLCASSTSRRSETQYFGPGTRLLVL.

The rearrangement links TRBV7-2 to TRBJ2-3, with 9 positions matching TRBD2. The germline CDR1 and CDR2 sequences are SGHTA and FQGNSA. The V and J ends lost 3 bases and 1 base, in that order; junction bases with no gene match: 11. The CDR3 extends over 18 amino acids. CDR3 residues: CASSFLRGGYRGTDTQYF. CDR3 DNA sequence: TGTGCCAGCAGCTTTTTGCGGGGGGGCTACAGGGGCACAGATACGCAGTATTTT.

This clonotype occurred many times. The V and J genes are TRBV5-1 and TRBJ2-1; no firm D call. Trimming cost V 0 bases and J 9 bases, with 7 bases left between them. This CDR3 is 12 amino acids long. Germline loops: CDR1 SGHRS, CDR2 YFSETQ. CDR3 bases: TGCGCCAGCAGCTTGGTGGGTTTTGAGCAGTTCTTC. It is translated as CASSLVGFEQFF.

In this sample, this clonotype turned up a few times. No DNA is shown, since the ends of the CDR3 on it are uncertain; the CDR3 is the one TCRdb lists. The chain is built from TRBV6-5 and TRBJ1-2; the tabulated D call, TRBD1, remains unverified against the DNA. The CDR3 length equals 13 residues, ends included. From germline, CDR1 is MNHEY and CDR2 SVGAGI. The CDR3 protein is CASSSSRAQGYTF.

The chain carries TRBV4-1 and TRBJ2-1; D may match TRBD1 or TRBD2 (5 bases each). This CDR3 is 12 amino acids long. Trimming took 4 bases from V and 8 from J, leaving 9 bases between them. Germline V gene sequence: CDR1 MGHRA, CDR2 YSYEKL. The CDR3 nucleotides are TGCGCCAGCAGCCCCCAGGGAGATGAGCAGTTCTTC. Encoded protein: CASSPQGDEQFF.

The V call is TRBV6-5, the J call TRBJ1-5; TRBD1 matches at 10 bases. The CDR3 runs 13 residues. V was clipped by 6 bases and J by 10 bases; unmatched bases: 6. In germline, CDR1 is MNHEY, CDR2 SVGAGI. This CDR3 reads CASRRTGGAPQHF. The CDR3 DNA reads as TGTGCCAGCAGAAGGACAGGGGGGGCACCCCAGCATTTT.

This chain connects TRBV4-2 to TRBJ1-2, with 7 positions matching TRBD1. V was pared by 0 bases and J by 4 bases, with 5 bases of the junction left unmatched. Germline V gene lookup returns CDR1 LGHNA and CDR2 YNFKEQ. The CDR3 totals 15 residues. Written as DNA, the CDR3 is TGTGCCAGCAGCCAAGAGGGGCAGGGGGGCTATGGCTACACCTTC. Protein: CASSQEGQGGYGYTF.

The rearrangement links TRBV2 to TRBJ1-6, with D perhaps matching TRBD1 (6 bases). The CDR3 is made up of 13 amino acids. CDR1 and CDR2 from the germline V gene are SNHLY and FYNNEI. The V gene lost 8 bases and the J gene lost 8 bases, with 13 bases spanning the gap. The CDR3 is CASDPGADSPLHF. Here the CDR3 DNA reads TGTGCCAGCGATCCGGGGGCGGATTCACCCCTCCACTTT.

This clonotype was recorded many times. V usage is TRBV5-1 and J usage is TRBJ2-3, with D perhaps being TRBD1 or TRBD2 (5 bases each). The CDR3 length is 14 residues. Germline assignment: CDR1 SGHRS and CDR2 YFSETQ. The V end was cut by 4 bases, the J end by 3 bases, with 12 bases between. Here the CDR3 DNA reads TGCGCCAGCAGCCTGGGACGGGGAACAGATACGCAGTATTTT. Translating it yields CASSLGRGTDTQYF.

The chain joins TRBV12-2 to TRBJ1-2; the table's D call TRBD1 went unverified against the DNA. TRBV12-2 counts as a pseudogene. The CDR3 has 16 amino acids. The CDR3 here is CASRLAPLGRFYGYTF. The CDR3 DNA reads TGTGCAAGTCGCTTAGCGCCCCTGGGCAGGTTCTATGGCTACACCTTC.

The V call is TRBV6-5, the J call TRBJ2-7; 7 bases agree with TRBD2. CDR3 length equals 13 residues. Germline loops: CDR1 MNHEY, CDR2 SVGAGI. The J segment lost 2 bases and the V segment lost 7 bases, leaving 5 bases of the junction unmatched. The CDR3, as DNA: TGTGCCAGCAAGGGACGGGGGGCCTACGAGCAGTACTTC. Translation: CASKGRGAYEQYF.

Only a few counts were recorded for this clonotype. The chain is built from TRBV7-2 and TRBJ2-3, with 9 bases aligning to TRBD2. This CDR3 region has 15 residues. Germline CDR1 is SGHTA and CDR2 is FQGNSA. V lost 3 bases to trimming and J lost 5 bases; unmatched junction nucleotides: 6. CDR3 in amino acids: CASSFQRGEGDTQYF. In nucleotides, the CDR3 is TGTGCCAGCAGCTTCCAGCGGGGGGAGGGAGATACGCAGTATTTT.

This clonotype was observed a handful of times. The rearrangement joins TRBV12-3 or TRBV12-4 to TRBJ1-3; D might be TRBD1 (6 bases). Trimming shortened V by 6 bases and J by 0 bases, and 15 bases separated the two germline ends. CDR3 size: 16 residues. CDR3 sequence (DNA): TGTGCCAGCAGAGATCGGAGGGGGTACTCTGGAAACACCATATATTTT. This sequence encodes CASRDRRGYSGNTIYF.